A single sample gave rise to the 13 T cell receptor beta chains below, sequenced in a study of OX40 agonist ivuxolimab in advanced cancers. Libraries were prepared by immunoSEQ multiplex PCR; TCRdb keeps only in-frame clonotypes and omits some of them. Among 60,000 to 100,000 clones listed, approximately 80% were seen once. The source was CD4+ or CD8+ T cells sorted from blood, collected in a trial of the OX40 agonist ivuxolimab. Receptors were obtained from an adult with an advanced solid tumor such as melanoma, head and neck, liver or kidney cancer.

J is TRBJ1-2 and V is TRBV11-3, with 8 bases matching TRBD1. CDR1 SGHNT and CDR2 YENEEA come from the germline V gene. The CDR3 is 15 residues long. With 4 bases clipped from V and 3 bases from J, the junction kept 7 bases outside the gene matches. The CDR3 nucleotides are TGTGCCAGCAGCTCCGGACAGGGAGGCTACTATGGCTACACCTTC. It codes for CASSSGQGGYYGYTF.

In its sample, this clone was seen a few times. J is TRBJ1-5 and V is TRBV20-1, with D hard to call. This CDR3 region has 11 residues. The germline V gene has CDR1 DFQATT and CDR2 SNEGSKA (reference sequence). The V end was cut by 0 bases, the J end by 12 bases, with 9 bases between. CDR3 loop: CSARDLRSQHF. CDR3 nucleotide sequence: TGCAGTGCTAGAGATCTGCGTAGCCAGCATTTT.

The J gene is TRBJ2-5, the V gene TRBV7-6; D unresolved. Germline CDR1 and CDR2: SGHVS and FNYEAQ. The CDR3 sequence is 11 residues long. The ends were cut back, 5 bases at V and 5 bases at J, with 6 bases in the middle. CDR3 in DNA: TGTGCCAGCAGCCTGACGGAGACCCAGTACTTC. It is translated as CASSLTETQYF.

This chain joins TRBV6-5 and TRBJ2-7; 8 bases line up with TRBD1. The germline V gene encodes CDR1 MNHEY and CDR2 SVGAGI. Trimming took 6 bases from V and 2 from J; bases not matched to a gene: 6. The CDR3 consists of 14 residues. The CDR3 reads CASRETGDAYEQYF. CDR3 DNA sequence: TGTGCCAGCAGAGAGACAGGGGATGCCTACGAGCAGTACTTC.

The chain links TRBV6-4 to TRBJ1-6; D remains unclear. Germline V gene lookup returns CDR1 MRHNA and CDR2 SNTAGT. This CDR3 spans 13 amino acids. With 3 bases removed from V and 7 bases from J, the gap between germline ends came to 7 bases. CDR3 sequence reads: CASSEVVNSPLHF. The CDR3 DNA follows: TGTGCCAGCAGTGAGGTTGTAAATTCACCCCTCCACTTT.

The rearrangement links TRBV11-1 to TRBJ2-1; tentative D call: TRBD2 (6 bases). This CDR3 spans 13 amino acids. Germline V gene sequence: CDR1 SGHAT, CDR2 FQDESV (reference sequence). V was pared by 3 bases and J by 10 bases, with 13 bases between. CDR3 DNA: TGTGCCAGCAGCTTCCCGTCCCGGGAGGAGCAGTTCTTC. It encodes CASSFPSREEQFF.

This rearrangement joins TRBV7-6 to TRBJ2-5, with no clear D. Germline V gene sequence: CDR1 SGHVS, CDR2 FNYEAQ. The CDR3 sequence is 13 residues long. The germline V and J ends were trimmed by 5 bases and 7 bases, with 14 bases remaining between them. CDR3 nucleotides: TGTGCCAGCAGCCCTAGGGTTCTGGGGACCCAGTACTTC. Its translation is CASSPRVLGTQYF.

This clone was counted once. The chain joins TRBV5-4 to TRBJ1-1; TRBD1 agrees at 11 bases. With V trimmed by 4 bases and J by 6 bases, 2 bases remained unmatched. This CDR3 is built from 13 residues. Germline CDR1 SGHNT, CDR2 YYREEE (reference sequence). The CDR3 region has the DNA TGTGCCAGCAGCAGGACAGGGGGCTCTGAAGCTTTCTTT. Its translation: CASSRTGGSEAFF.

This clone was observed a handful of times. The chain recombines TRBV7-9 with TRBJ2-1; 9 nucleotides align to TRBD2. This CDR3 contains 16 residues. V shed 0 bases, J shed 10 bases, and the junction held 10 bases outside the gene matches. In germline, CDR1 is SEHNR, CDR2 FQNEAQ (reference sequence). The CDR3 reads CASSLASGGFVREQFF. In DNA form, the CDR3 reads TGTGCCAGCAGCTTAGCTAGCGGGGGCTTCGTGAGAGAGCAGTTCTTC. Looking up the rest from reference TRBV7-9 and TRBJ2-1 gives the full variable domain: DTGVSQNPRHKITKRGQNVTFRCDPISEHNRLYWYRQTLGQGPEFLTYFQNEAQLEKSRLLSDRFSAERPKGSFSTLEIQRTEQGDSAMYLCASSLASGGFVREQFFGPGTRLTVL.

The V gene is TRBV2, the J gene TRBJ2-2; 7 bases map to TRBD1. Germline V CDR1 and CDR2: SNHLY, FYNNEI. The CDR3 runs to 16 residues. V trimming: 5 bases; J trimming: 6 bases; junction bases outside the gene matches: 12. The CDR3 loop is CASSPNRGGSSGELFF. CDR3 DNA sequence: TGTGCCAGCAGTCCCAACAGGGGCGGTAGCTCCGGGGAGCTGTTTTTT.

The CDR3 coding sequence is TGCAGCGTTGAACAGGGGGCCAACTACAATGAGCAGTTCTTC. Translated, it gives CSVEQGANYNEQFF. This chain joins TRBV29-1 and TRBJ2-1; TRBD1 matches 8 bases. This CDR3 has 14 residues. V trimming: 2 bases; J trimming: 3 bases; junction bases outside the gene matches: 3. Germline-derived CDR1 and CDR2 are SQVTM and ANQGSEA.

CDR3 DNA: TGTGCCAGCAGTCACGCACACGACAGTTATGGCTACACCTTC. Its protein product is CASSHAHDSYGYTF. The rearrangement links TRBV27 to TRBJ1-2; TRBD1 might be the D (5 bases). V was cut by 5 bases and J by 5 bases, with 15 bases left in between. The CDR3 length is 14 residues. Germline assignment: CDR1 MNHEY and CDR2 SMNVEV (reference sequence).

The chain recombines TRBV7-9 with TRBJ2-2; 9 bases match TRBD1. The CDR3 has 15 residues. The J segment lost 4 bases and the V segment lost 3 bases, leaving 3 bases of the junction unmatched. Looked up from germline, CDR1 is SEHNR and CDR2 is FQNEAQ (reference sequence). The chain's CDR3 is CASSLRTGATGELFF. CDR3 DNA sequence: TGTGCCAGCAGCTTGCGGACAGGGGCCACCGGGGAGCTGTTTTTT.